A selection of T cell receptor beta chains follows, all from one sample in a study of T cells after yellow fever vaccination. TCRdb re-called the 5' RACE reads through MiXCR, storing one row per CDR3 protein. The data contain roughly 330,000 distinct CDR3 sequences, almost 4% of them singletons. The source material was PBMCs, sampled 5 days after the yellow fever booster vaccination. The receptor set was obtained from a man aged 18 to 29 who received the YFV17D yellow fever vaccine. Both conserved end residues are part of each CDR3. Fields, in order: J gene, D gene, clone size, V gene, CDR3 DNA, CDR3 protein. A D gene is named only where the DNA matches it firmly. Clone size is not always given. Where it is, it says once, few, many or a class for expanded clones.

j_call: TRBJ2-2; d_call: TRBD2; clone_size: few; v_call: TRBV4-2; cdr3_nt: TGTGCCAGCAGCCAGGCAACCGGGACTAGCCCTGGCACCGGGGAGCTGTTTTTT; cdr3_aa: CASSQATGTSPGTGELFF
j_call: TRBJ2-5; d_call: TRBD2; clone_size: .; v_call: TRBV13; cdr3_nt: TGTGCCAGCAGCTCAAACGGGGGGAGGCCCATCCAAGAGACCCAGTACTTC; cdr3_aa: CASSSNGGRPIQETQYF
j_call: TRBJ1-3; d_call: TRBD1; clone_size: many; v_call: TRBV20-1; cdr3_nt: TGCAGTGCCAATACAGGGGGCGGTGGAAACACCATATATTTT; cdr3_aa: CSANTGGGGNTIYF
j_call: TRBJ1-1; d_call: .; clone_size: many; v_call: TRBV5-1; cdr3_nt: TGCGCCAGCAGCTTAAAACAGGACACTGAAGCTTTCTTT; cdr3_aa: CASSLKQDTEAFF
j_call: TRBJ1-5; d_call: .; clone_size: .; v_call: TRBV28; cdr3_nt: TGTGCCAGCAGTTTCGTGGGGGCGGCGCAGTTTGGCAATCAGCCCCAGCATTTT; cdr3_aa: CASSFVGAAQFGNQPQHF
j_call: TRBJ2-2; d_call: .; clone_size: .; v_call: TRBV5-1; cdr3_nt: TGCGCCAGCAGCTTGTTTTGGCAGGTGGACACCGGGGAGCTGTTTTTT; cdr3_aa: CASSLFWQVDTGELFF
j_call: TRBJ1-1; d_call: .; clone_size: .; v_call: TRBV7-9; cdr3_nt: TGTGCCAGCAGCTTCTTCCAGGGTGGAGATGGGGAAGCTTTCTTT; cdr3_aa: CASSFFQGGDGEAFF
j_call: TRBJ2-1; d_call: TRBD2; clone_size: many; v_call: TRBV20-1; cdr3_nt: TGCACGATACTAGCGGGGGGCTCCCTATCCTACAATGAGCAGTTCTTC; cdr3_aa: CTILAGGSLSYNEQFF
j_call: TRBJ2-3; d_call: TRBD2; clone_size: few; v_call: TRBV27; cdr3_nt: TGTGCCAGCAGTTTCCCGCCGCGTGGCGGGGGGGCAGATACGCAGTATTTT; cdr3_aa: CASSFPPRGGGADTQYF
j_call: TRBJ1-2; d_call: .; clone_size: many; v_call: TRBV6-1; cdr3_nt: TGTGCCAGCAGTCCCGGGGGGCGGGGAAGGTATGGCTACACCTTC; cdr3_aa: CASSPGGRGRYGYTF
j_call: TRBJ1-1; d_call: TRBD1; clone_size: .; v_call: TRBV18; cdr3_nt: TGTGCCAGCTCGATTTCACCGGGACAGCTGAACACTGAAGCTTTCTTT; cdr3_aa: CASSISPGQLNTEAFF
j_call: TRBJ1-1; d_call: .; clone_size: many; v_call: TRBV5-4; cdr3_nt: TGTGCCAGCAGCGCGGGACAACAACCCCTCCCAAGAGCTTTCTTT; cdr3_aa: CASSAGQQPLPRAFF
j_call: TRBJ1-5; d_call: TRBD1; clone_size: many; v_call: TRBV4-2; cdr3_nt: TGTGCCAGCAGCCGACAGGGGGTCAATCAGCCCCAGCATTTT; cdr3_aa: CASSRQGVNQPQHF
j_call: TRBJ2-1; d_call: .; clone_size: many; v_call: TRBV28; cdr3_nt: TGTGCCAGCAGTCCGCAAACCTGGAATGAGCAGTTCTTC; cdr3_aa: CASSPQTWNEQFF
j_call: TRBJ2-3; d_call: TRBD1; clone_size: .; v_call: TRBV6-6; cdr3_nt: TGTGCCAGCAGTCTCATGGTACAGGGGTCCACAGATACGCAGTATTTT; cdr3_aa: CASSLMVQGSTDTQYF
j_call: TRBJ2-7; d_call: TRBD1; clone_size: few; v_call: TRBV10-3; cdr3_nt: TGTGCCATCACCCCGGGACAGGGGAACGAGCAGTACTTC; cdr3_aa: CAITPGQGNEQYF
j_call: TRBJ2-5; d_call: TRBD1; clone_size: few; v_call: TRBV12-3/TRBV12-4; cdr3_nt: TGTGCCAGCAGTTTCTCGACAGGGGCCGGAGAGACCCAGTACTTC; cdr3_aa: CASSFSTGAGETQYF
j_call: TRBJ2-3; d_call: TRBD2; clone_size: many; v_call: TRBV7-2; cdr3_nt: TGTGCCAGCAGCTTACTAGCGGGGGTTACGCAGTATTTT; cdr3_aa: CASSLLAGVTQYF
j_call: TRBJ2-7; d_call: .; clone_size: .; v_call: TRBV7-2; cdr3_nt: TGTGCCAGCGGGGAGACCGCGAACTTC; cdr3_aa: CASGETANF
j_call: TRBJ1-1; d_call: .; clone_size: .; v_call: TRBV9; cdr3_nt: TGTGCCAGCAGTAATGACAGAAAGAACTCTGAAGCTTTCTTT; cdr3_aa: CASSNDRKNSEAFF
j_call: TRBJ2-1; d_call: TRBD1; clone_size: few; v_call: TRBV7-6; cdr3_nt: TGTGCCAGCAGCCTCACAGGGGAATCTGCCAATGAGCAGTTCTTC; cdr3_aa: CASSLTGESANEQFF
j_call: TRBJ2-7; d_call: TRBD2; clone_size: many; v_call: TRBV5-4; cdr3_nt: TGTGCAACCTGGGGTAGCGGGGGTCCCGTGGAGCAGTACTTC; cdr3_aa: CATWGSGGPVEQYF
j_call: TRBJ2-3; d_call: TRBD2; clone_size: few; v_call: TRBV7-2; cdr3_nt: TGTGCCAGCAGCTCTGACATTAGCGGGGGTGGCGGCACAGATACGCAGTATTTT; cdr3_aa: CASSSDISGGGGTDTQYF
j_call: TRBJ1-1; d_call: .; clone_size: many; v_call: TRBV4-1; cdr3_nt: TGCGCCAGCAGCCCCCTGGGGGGTCCCACTGAAGCTTTCTTT; cdr3_aa: CASSPLGGPTEAFF
j_call: TRBJ2-3; d_call: TRBD1; clone_size: once; v_call: TRBV5-4; cdr3_nt: TGTGCCAGCAGCTTGTTCTTGGACAGGGGTTCCAATACGCAGTATTTT; cdr3_aa: CASSLFLDRGSNTQYF
j_call: TRBJ2-1; d_call: TRBD1; clone_size: many; v_call: TRBV5-1; cdr3_nt: TGCGCCAGGCCGCCCGAGGGGGCCTCCTACAATGAGCAGTTCTTC; cdr3_aa: CARPPEGASYNEQFF
j_call: TRBJ2-5; d_call: .; clone_size: few; v_call: TRBV12-3/TRBV12-4; cdr3_nt: TGTGCCAGCACCGATCAAAACGAGGAAGAGACCCAGTACTTC; cdr3_aa: CASTDQNEEETQYF
j_call: TRBJ1-6; d_call: .; clone_size: few; v_call: TRBV7-2; cdr3_nt: TGTGCCAGCAGCCCTCGTCGGTCCACTAATTCACCCCTCCACTTT; cdr3_aa: CASSPRRSTNSPLHF
j_call: TRBJ1-5; d_call: .; clone_size: few; v_call: TRBV30; cdr3_nt: TGTGCCTGCCAGAATGATCGAGGCTACAATCAGCCCCAGCATTTT; cdr3_aa: CACQNDRGYNQPQHF
j_call: TRBJ2-6; d_call: .; clone_size: few; v_call: TRBV6-5; cdr3_nt: TGTGCCAGCAGTTATAAATCTTTAAGTGGGGGATCTGGGGCCAACGTCCTGACTTTC; cdr3_aa: CASSYKSLSGGSGANVLTF
j_call: TRBJ2-5; d_call: .; clone_size: .; v_call: TRBV21-1; cdr3_nt: TGTGCCAGCAGCAACCGGGACAGGGAAGAGACCCAGTACTTC; cdr3_aa: CASSNRDREETQYF
j_call: TRBJ2-5; d_call: TRBD2; clone_size: few; v_call: TRBV20-1; cdr3_nt: TGCAGTGCTGAGGGACTAGCGGGTAGTGAGACCCAGTACTTC; cdr3_aa: CSAEGLAGSETQYF
j_call: TRBJ1-6; d_call: TRBD1; clone_size: many; v_call: TRBV7-9; cdr3_nt: TGTGCCAGCAGCTACTTGGGACAGGGGAATTCACCCCTCCACTTT; cdr3_aa: CASSYLGQGNSPLHF
j_call: TRBJ2-2; d_call: .; clone_size: many; v_call: TRBV20-1; cdr3_nt: TGCAGTGCTTCTCAGCCGAACACCGGGGAGCTGTTTTTT; cdr3_aa: CSASQPNTGELFF
j_call: TRBJ2-7; d_call: .; clone_size: .; v_call: TRBV2; cdr3_nt: TGTGCCAGCAGTGAAGACGGTTCCTACGAGCAGTACTTC; cdr3_aa: CASSEDGSYEQYF
j_call: TRBJ2-7; d_call: .; clone_size: .; v_call: TRBV5-4; cdr3_nt: TGTGCCAGCAGTGACGGGGGTTGGAGGCCCTACGAGCAGTACTTC; cdr3_aa: CASSDGGWRPYEQYF
j_call: TRBJ2-5; d_call: .; clone_size: .; v_call: TRBV10-3; cdr3_nt: TGTGCCATCAGTGAACCGGGCAGGGGTTTCGAGACCCAGTACTTC; cdr3_aa: CAISEPGRGFETQYF
j_call: TRBJ2-3; d_call: .; clone_size: many; v_call: TRBV12-3/TRBV12-4; cdr3_nt: TGTGCCAGCAGGGACGGGATTACGACAGATACGCAGTATTTT; cdr3_aa: CASRDGITTDTQYF
j_call: TRBJ2-5; d_call: .; clone_size: few; v_call: TRBV19; cdr3_nt: TGTGCCAGTAGTATCCTCCCGGGACCTCAAGAGACCCAGTACTTC; cdr3_aa: CASSILPGPQETQYF
j_call: TRBJ2-3; d_call: .; clone_size: many; v_call: TRBV29-1; cdr3_nt: TGCAGCGTTGAGGGGGGGCGAGGGGTCACAGATACGCAGTATTTT; cdr3_aa: CSVEGGRGVTDTQYF